A single sample gave rise to the 32 T cell receptor beta chains below, sequenced in a study of blood T cell repertoires in COVID-19 (TCRdb year 2020). The protocol used for the library was the immunoSEQ multiplex PCR assay. TCRdb limited this immuneACCESS table to in-frame rearrangements with V and J called. A share of clones is missing; checked studies link under half to unresolved V genes, and the rest is unexplained. Here the sample has more than 45,000 clones; 84% occur a single time. The ten largest clones take up around 9.6% of the sample. The sample comprised peripheral blood. The receptors shown here come from a man older than 75 with COVID-19, enrolled during active disease.

This clone was seen a handful of times. V is TRBV6-6 and J is TRBJ1-5; the match to TRBD1 covers 12 bases. The V gene's germline CDR1 is MNHNY and CDR2 SVGAGI (reference sequence). Trimming at V came to 6 bases and at J to 7 bases, leaving 10 bases not matched to a gene. The CDR3 is 16 residues long. CDR3 in amino acids: CASSSSGQGALQPQHF. The CDR3 DNA reads TGTGCCAGCAGCTCATCGGGACAGGGGGCTTTGCAGCCCCAGCATTTT.

J is TRBJ2-7 and V is TRBV7-7; TRBD2 is a possible D gene (5 bases). Germline V gives CDR1 SSHAT, CDR2 FNYEAQ (reference sequence). The V and J ends lost 3 bases and 3 bases respectively, with 9 bases between them. The CDR3 contains 13 residues. The CDR3 bases are TGTGCCAGCAGCTTGACCGCGGGCTACGAGCAGTACTTC. It specifies CASSLTAGYEQYF.

V and J are TRBV27 and TRBJ1-4, with D unclear. V was cut by 5 bases and J by 8 bases, with 21 bases left in between. This CDR3 contains 16 residues. Germline CDR1 is MNHEY and CDR2 is SMNVEV (reference sequence). In nucleotides, the CDR3 is TGTGCCAGCAGTCCCCAATTAAGAGCGAGGGTCGAAAAACTGTTTTTT. This translates into CASSPQLRARVEKLFF.

V and J are TRBV27 and TRBJ1-1; D is unclear. The CDR3 runs to 13 residues. Trimming removed 5 bases at V and 0 bases at J, with 7 bases between. Germline CDR1 is MNHEY and CDR2 is SMNVEV (reference sequence). In DNA form, the CDR3 reads TGTGCCAGCAGTAAATCCATGAACACTGAAGCTTTCTTT. This translates into CASSKSMNTEAFF.

The V call is TRBV13, the J call TRBJ2-3; D unclear. V gave up 4 bases and J gave up 4 bases, with 6 bases separating them. There are 12 residues in the CDR3. Germline V lookup: CDR1 PRHDT, CDR2 FYEKMQ (reference sequence). CDR3 sequence: CASSSAADTQYF. The CDR3 nucleotides are TGTGCCAGCAGCTCCGCGGCAGATACGCAGTATTTT.

The chain links TRBV2 to TRBJ1-2, with 7 bases that match TRBD1. The CDR3 extends over 13 amino acids. The germline CDR1 and CDR2 sequences are SNHLY and FYNNEI. The V and J ends lost 5 bases and 8 bases, in that order; junction bases with no gene match: 8. The CDR3: CASSNDRAGGYTF. In DNA, the CDR3 is TGTGCCAGCAGTAACGACAGGGCGGGCGGCTACACCTTC.

This clone was seen just once. The chain employs TRBV5-4 and TRBJ1-6; a possible D gene is TRBD1 (5 bases). V dropped 6 bases and J dropped 7 bases, with 14 bases sitting between them. Germline V gene data show CDR1 as SGHNT and CDR2 as YYREEE (reference sequence). CDR3 length equals 14 residues. In DNA form, the CDR3 reads TGTGCCAGCAAAGGGGATCTCGGGAATTCACCCCTCCACTTT. It yields the protein CASKGDLGNSPLHF.

This chain uses TRBV5-1 with TRBJ2-7; a possible D gene is TRBD1 (5 bases). CDR1 and CDR2 (germline): SGHRS, YFSETQ. V gave up 0 bases and J gave up 2 bases, with 12 bases separating them. The CDR3 has 15 amino acids. The DNA of the CDR3 is TGCGCCAGCAGCTTGGGCCCGAGACAGACCTACGAGCAGTACTTC. Amino acids: CASSLGPRQTYEQYF.

The chain employs TRBV9 and TRBJ1-5; unclear D gene. CDR3 length: 14 amino acids. Germline CDR1 SGDLS, CDR2 YYNGEE. The V and J ends lost 7 bases and 0 bases respectively, with 11 bases between them. This CDR3 reads CASGGSHSNQPQHF. DNA of the CDR3: TGTGCCAGCGGAGGTTCCCATAGCAATCAGCCCCAGCATTTT.

The rearrangement links TRBV15 to TRBJ2-1; 14 bases match TRBD2. The V gene end was trimmed by 5 bases and the J gene end by 7 bases; junction bases not matched to a gene: 13. CDR3 length equals 18 residues. Germline loops: CDR1 LNHNV, CDR2 YYDKDF (reference sequence). The CDR3 is CATSSRPPTSGRGNEQFF. CDR3 nucleotide sequence: TGTGCCACCAGCTCCCGACCACCGACTAGCGGGAGGGGGAATGAGCAGTTCTTC.

The CDR3 nucleotides are TGCGCCAGCAGCTTCTCTGCTAGGCCGCAAGAGACCCAGTACTTC. Translating it yields CASSFSARPQETQYF. The V call is TRBV5-1, the J call TRBJ2-5; no clear D gene. The CDR3 has 15 residues. Germline V CDR1 and CDR2: SGHRS, YFSETQ. The V and J ends lost 2 bases and 2 bases respectively, with 13 bases between them.

CDR3 residues: CASSYSRGYNEQFF. The CDR3 nucleotides read TGTGCCAGCAGTTACTCGAGAGGTTACAATGAGCAGTTCTTC. The genes are TRBV6-5 and TRBJ2-1; D is ambiguous. Germline V lookup: CDR1 MNHEY, CDR2 SVGAGI. Trimming stripped 0 bases from V and 4 bases from J, with 7 bases between. CDR3 length equals 14 residues.

The rearrangement uses TRBV3-1 (or the pseudogene TRBV3-2) and TRBJ1-6; unclear D gene. This CDR3 has 14 amino acids. V was shortened by 1 base and J by 8 bases, with 9 bases between the two germline ends. Germline values: CDR1 LGHDT, CDR2 YNNKEL (reference sequence). As DNA, the CDR3 is TGTGCCAGCAGCCAAGCAAGTACACATTCACCCCTCCACTTT. This encodes CASSQASTHSPLHF.

This clone has a handful of counts. This chain links TRBV5-6 with TRBJ1-2; the match to TRBD1 covers 10 bases. Germline CDR1 is SGHDT and CDR2 is YYEEEE. V shed 2 bases and J 4 bases; nucleotides not matched to a gene: 2. The CDR3 runs 14 residues. As DNA, the CDR3 is TGTGCCAGCAGCTTCGGGGACAGGGGCTATGGCTACACCTTC. This gives the protein CASSFGDRGYGYTF.

The chain carries TRBV28 and TRBJ1-3, with D unresolved. Deletions cut 3 bases from V and 0 bases from J, with 12 bases between. The CDR3 is 16 residues long. Looked up from germline, CDR1 is MDHEN and CDR2 is SYDVKM. The CDR3, as DNA: TGTGCCAGCAGTTTCCCGGGAAGAACCTCTGGAAACACCATATATTTT. Its translation: CASSFPGRTSGNTIYF.

This clone was detected once. J is TRBJ2-1 and V is TRBV9; TRBD2 aligns across 8 bases. V shed 0 bases, J shed 9 bases, and the junction held 11 bases outside the gene matches. The germline gives CDR1 SGDLS, CDR2 YYNGEE. The CDR3 runs 16 residues. In DNA, the CDR3 is TGTGCCAGCAGCGTAGGATTAGCGGGGACAACAAGTGAGCAGTTCTTC. Its translation is CASSVGLAGTTSEQFF.

The genes are TRBV3-1 (or the pseudogene TRBV3-2) and TRBJ1-2; 9 nucleotides match TRBD1. From germline, CDR1 is LGHDT and CDR2 YNNKEL (reference sequence). The CDR3 has 12 residues. Trimming took 8 bases from V and 7 from J; bases not matched to a gene: 5. CDR3 DNA: TGTGCCAGCCGAACGGACAGGGGTGGCTACACCTTC. It encodes CASRTDRGGYTF.

The chain joins TRBV4-2 to TRBJ1-2; 7 nucleotides line up with TRBD1. CDR1 is LGHNA and CDR2 is YNFKEQ in the germline V gene. The CDR3 is 16 residues long. V lost 0 bases, J lost 0 bases, and 4 bases stayed unmatched. The CDR3 is CASSQEVGQANYGYTF. CDR3 nucleotide sequence: TGTGCCAGCAGCCAAGAGGTCGGACAGGCTAACTATGGCTACACCTTC.

This chain links TRBV29-1 with TRBJ2-7; no reliable D call. V lost 4 bases and J 2 bases, leaving 15 bases between the germline ends. This CDR3 region has 14 residues. Per the germline V gene, CDR1 is SQVTM and CDR2 is ANQGSEA. CDR3 sequence reads: CSVGRPSPPYEQYV. CDR3 DNA sequence: TGCAGCGTTGGGCGGCCCTCTCCTCCCTACGAGCAGTACGTC.

This chain links TRBV18 with TRBJ2-1, with 12 bases matching TRBD2. Germline V lookup: CDR1 KGHSH, CDR2 LQKENI. V lost 6 bases and J lost 14; bases outside the gene matches: 8. The length of the CDR3 is 13 residues. The CDR3 bases are TGTGCCAGCTCGTCGACTAGCGGGAGAACGGAGTTCTTC. Its protein is CASSSTSGRTEFF.

This clone occurred once. This chain links TRBV5-6 with TRBJ1-3; D is unclear. Germline V lookup: CDR1 SGHDT, CDR2 YYEEEE. This CDR3 contains 15 residues. The ends were cut back, 0 bases at V and 0 bases at J, with 7 bases in the middle. DNA of the CDR3: TGTGCCAGCAGCTTGGTTGGGAGCTCTGGAAACACCATATATTTT. Translation gives CASSLVGSSGNTIYF. The variable domain in full, completed from reference TRBV5-6 and TRBJ1-3, reads DAGVTQSPTHLIKTRGQQVTLRCSPKSGHDTVSWYQQALGQGPQFIFQYYEEEERQRGNFPDRFSGHQFPNYSSELNVNALLLGDSALYLCASSLVGSSGNTIYFGEGSWLTVV.

The DNA of the CDR3 is TGTGCCAGCAGCCCTGGACCAGGGTTGAATGAAAAACTGTTTTTT. This translates into CASSPGPGLNEKLFF. This sequence joins TRBV3-1 (or the pseudogene TRBV3-2) and TRBJ1-4; TRBD1 might be the D (5 bases). The germline V gene has CDR1 LGHDT and CDR2 YNNKEL (reference sequence). The V gene lost 4 bases and the J gene lost 5 bases, with 14 bases spanning the gap. This CDR3 has 15 residues.

The chain recombines TRBV28 with TRBJ1-1; D remains unclear. Trimming pared 2 bases from V and 4 bases from J, leaving 11 bases between. The germline V gene has CDR1 MDHEN and CDR2 SYDVKM. The CDR3 length is 14 residues. The CDR3, as DNA: TGTGCCAGCAGTTTAGACGGGGAGGCCACTGAAGCTTTCTTT. Its protein is CASSLDGEATEAFF.

This clone came up once. The gene calls are TRBV14 and TRBJ1-6, with a tentative D call TRBD1 (5 bases). Germline V gene data show CDR1 as SGHDN and CDR2 as FVKESK. Deletions cut 4 bases from V and 6 bases from J, with 13 bases between. The CDR3 contains 15 residues. Written as DNA, the CDR3 is TGTGCCAGCAGCCCCCAGGGATTTGGTAATTCACCCCTCCACTTT. Translation: CASSPQGFGNSPLHF.

This chain uses TRBV28 with TRBJ2-5; 10 bases align to TRBD1. Per the germline V gene, CDR1 is MDHEN and CDR2 is SYDVKM. This CDR3 has 15 amino acids. V shed 1 base, J shed 5 bases, and the junction held 4 bases outside the gene matches. The CDR3 region has the DNA TGTGCCAGCAGTTTATCTGGGACAGGGGAGGAGACCCAGTACTTC. Translation gives CASSLSGTGEETQYF.

The chain is built from TRBV4-3 and TRBJ2-1, with TRBD2 matching 8 bases. The V and J ends lost 3 bases and 5 bases, in that order; junction bases with no gene match: 9. The CDR3 spans 16 residues. The germline gives CDR1 LGHNA, CDR2 YSLEER. The CDR3 region has the DNA TGCGCCAGCAGCCACAGCAGCGGGAGCGCCAACAATGAGCAGTTCTTC. Its translation: CASSHSSGSANNEQFF.

V usage is TRBV5-1 and J usage is TRBJ1-2; 9 bases line up with TRBD1. V dropped 4 bases and J dropped 2; count of bases not matched to a gene: 9. The V gene's germline CDR1 is SGHRS and CDR2 YFSETQ. CDR3 length: 16 amino acids. CDR3 loop: CASSQVPGQGNYGYTF. As DNA, the CDR3 is TGCGCCAGCAGCCAAGTCCCGGGACAGGGAAACTATGGCTACACCTTC.

The chain is built from TRBV11-2 and TRBJ2-5, with a possible D match to TRBD1 (6 bases). CDR3 length equals 17 residues. Germline V gives CDR1 SGHAT, CDR2 FQNNGV. V lost 2 bases and J lost 1, with 17 bases in between. CDR3 protein: CASSLMAQGVAQETQYF. Written as DNA, the CDR3 is TGTGCCAGCAGCTTAATGGCACAGGGAGTGGCCCAAGAGACCCAGTACTTC.

The CDR3 bases are TGTGCCAGCAGCTTAGCCAGGACAGGAGACTATGGCTACACCTTC. This translates into CASSLARTGDYGYTF. V is TRBV7-3 and J is TRBJ1-2, with 7 bases that match TRBD1. CDR3 length: 15 residues. Trimming cost V 2 bases and J 3 bases; bases outside gene matches: 6. In germline, CDR1 is SGHTA, CDR2 FQGTGA.

This sequence joins TRBV7-2 and TRBJ2-2; 7 bases match TRBD2. From germline, CDR1 is SGHTA and CDR2 FQGNSA. The CDR3 consists of 14 residues. The trim removed 7 bases at V and 7 bases at J, leaving 9 bases unmatched. Written as DNA, the CDR3 is TGTGCCAGCACCTTGGGAGGGGCCCTCGGGGAGCTGTTTTTT. Its translation: CASTLGGALGELFF.

The CDR3 region has the DNA TGTGCCAGCAGCCGCGGACAGGATAATCAGCCCCAGCATTTT. This codes for CASSRGQDNQPQHF. The chain has TRBV6-5 and TRBJ1-5; 7 bases are a match to TRBD1. V lost 6 bases, J lost 4 bases, and 6 bases stayed unmatched. The V gene's germline CDR1 is MNHEY and CDR2 SVGAGI. The CDR3 has 14 residues.

This chain links TRBV6-5 with TRBJ2-7, with a possible D match to TRBD1 (6 bases). CDR1 and CDR2 from the germline V gene are MNHEY and SVGAGI. V lost 0 bases, J lost 7 bases, and 16 bases lay in between. This CDR3 comprises 15 residues. CDR3 sequence: CASSYSGDMVLEQYF. In DNA form, the CDR3 reads TGTGCCAGCAGTTACTCAGGGGACATGGTCCTAGAGCAGTACTTC.